This T cell receptor (beta chain) was captured in a study of blood T cell repertoires in COVID-19. CDR1 is MDHEN and CDR2 is SYDVKM in the germline V gene. The CDR3 is 14 amino acids. V lost 4 bases to trimming and J lost 4 bases; unmatched junction nucleotides: 6. Individuals drawn from around 25 US areas were roughly 18 to 100 years old. The table came from immunoSEQ multiplex PCR; TCRdb's copy has only in-frame clones and leaves some out. Among approximately 300,000 clones listed, around 85% were seen once. The TCR originated in a woman in her twenties or thirties who had been exposed to COVID-19. The V and J genes are TRBV28 and TRBJ1-2, with 7 bases matching TRBD1. Sequences were obtained from PBMCs or T cells enriched from blood (not recorded which). The CDR3 coding sequence is TGTGCCAGCAGTTCAGCTTCAGGGGGCTATGGCTACACCTTC. Translating gives CASSSASGGYGYTF.